The entry that follows covers one T cell receptor (beta chain) sequence. Its antigen is unidentified. Any history of autoimmune disease or systemic immunosuppression disqualified patients. TCRdb's copy holds only in-frame clones and misses some; the assay was immunoSEQ multiplex PCR. The repertoire holds 68,000 or so clones, with approximately 86% as singletons. The data belong to a study of OX40 agonist ivuxolimab in advanced cancers. At the level of the study: Patients treated during dose escalation were battling hepatocellular carcinoma, melanoma, renal cell or head and neck cancer.

General study results and limits: Relative to CD4+ cells, CD8+ T cells on average had more expanded clones. There was clonal expansion of CD4+ and CD8+ blood T cells by week 6 at 0.1 to 3.0 mg/kg.

This CDR3 has 12 amino acids. The germline gives CDR1 SGHDN, CDR2 FVKESK. The V end was cut by 0 bases, the J end by 7 bases, with 5 bases between. This specimen consisted of CD4+ or CD8+ T cells sorted from blood, obtained in a trial of the OX40 agonist ivuxolimab. The chain recombines TRBV14 with TRBJ2-3; D call uncertain. The sequence derives from an adult with an advanced solid tumor such as melanoma, head and neck, liver or kidney cancer. For the CDR3, the DNA is TGTGCCAGCAGCCAAGATAAAAATACGCAGTATTTT. Translation gives CASSQDKNTQYF. The whole variable domain, remainder taken from reference TRBV14 and TRBJ2-3, is EAGVTQFPSHSVIEKGQTVTLRCDPISGHDNLYWYRRVMGKEIKFLLHFVKESKQDESGMPNNRFLAERTGGTYSTLKVQPAELEDSGVYFCASSQDKNTQYFGPGTRLTVL.